The 31 T cell receptor beta chains below were found in one sample sequenced in a study of cytomegalovirus exposure and HLA in healthy donors. The primer mix had 60 Vbeta and 13 Jbeta primers. Method: immunoSEQ multiplex PCR; TCRdb's copy keeps in-frame clones and lacks some. The sample has some 140,000 clones; nearly 80% are singletons. Sequences were obtained from PBMCs. The receptor set was obtained from a man aged 30 to 45 in good health and CMV-seropositive.

The chain combines TRBV7-9 with TRBJ2-7; 9 nucleotides align to TRBD2. The CDR3 covers 14 residues. Per germline, CDR1 SEHNR and CDR2 FQNEAQ (reference sequence). V gave up 5 bases and J gave up 2 bases; unmatched junction bases: 4. The CDR3, as DNA: TGTGCCAGCAGCCCGACTAGCGGAACCTACGAGCAGTACTTC. Amino acid sequence: CASSPTSGTYEQYF.

The chain employs TRBV19 and TRBJ2-1; D is possibly TRBD1 (5 bases). The CDR3 extends over 13 amino acids. The germline V gene encodes CDR1 LNHDA and CDR2 SQIVND (reference sequence). The V and J ends lost 3 bases and 4 bases respectively, with 7 bases between them. CDR3 DNA: TGTGCCAGTAGTATGGCAGGGTACAATGAGCAGTTCTTC. Protein product: CASSMAGYNEQFF.

This clone was observed once. An end of the junction differs from the germline gene, which may be a read error. V and J are TRBV5-1 and TRBJ1-1; no firm D call. CDR3 length: 12 residues. The germline CDR1 and CDR2 sequences are SGHRS and YFSETQ. The CDR3 DNA follows: TGCGCCAGCGGCTTAAGTAGCGCTGAAGCTTTCTTT. The encoded protein is CASGLSSAEAFF.

The J gene is TRBJ2-3, the V gene TRBV12-5; 10 bases are shared with TRBD2. This CDR3 is 17 amino acids long. With 0 bases clipped from V and 6 bases from J, the junction kept 9 bases outside the gene matches. The germline V gene encodes CDR1 LGHNT and CDR2 FRNRAP. CDR3 DNA sequence: TGTGCTAGTGGTTTGGTAGAGGCTAGCGGGGGCTTGGATACGCAGTATTTT. This codes for CASGLVEASGGLDTQYF.

J is TRBJ2-7 and V is TRBV27, with D maybe TRBD1 (6 bases). The CDR3 length is 12 residues. The V gene's germline CDR1 is MNHEY and CDR2 SMNVEV (reference sequence). V was cut by 0 bases and J by 10 bases, with 10 bases left in between. CDR3 sequence: CASSLSQGPQYF. CDR3 DNA: TGTGCCAGCAGTTTATCTCAGGGGCCTCAGTACTTC.

The chain is built from TRBV4-2 and TRBJ2-2; no clear D. The CDR3 covers 14 residues. Germline loops: CDR1 LGHNA, CDR2 YNFKEQ. The V end lost 0 bases, the J end lost 6 bases, and 8 bases lay between the germline ends. In nucleotides, the CDR3 is TGTGCCAGCAGCCAAGATCACGGGTCCGGGGAGCTGTTTTTT. Translating it yields CASSQDHGSGELFF.

This rearrangement joins TRBV7-9 to TRBJ2-7; D possibly corresponds to TRBD1 (6 bases). Germline V gene data show CDR1 as SEHNR and CDR2 as FQNEAQ (reference sequence). Trimming removed 5 bases from V and 3 bases from J, with 14 bases in between. The length of the CDR3 is 14 residues. The chain's CDR3 is CASSAQGKYYEQYF. CDR3 nucleotides: TGTGCCAGCAGCGCACAGGGTAAATACTACGAGCAGTACTTC.

The rearrangement uses TRBV9 and TRBJ2-5, with D perhaps TRBD2 (6 bases). V lost 2 bases and J 5 bases, leaving 13 bases between the germline ends. The length of the CDR3 is 14 residues. Germline V gene data show CDR1 as SGDLS and CDR2 as YYNGEE. This CDR3 is CASSVRPREETQYF. The DNA for the CDR3 is TGTGCCAGCAGCGTTCGGCCCCGGGAGGAGACCCAGTACTTC.

This chain links TRBV19 with TRBJ1-5, with D maybe TRBD1 (6 bases). Germline V gene data show CDR1 as LNHDA and CDR2 as SQIVND (reference sequence). V was pared by 4 bases and J by 2 bases, with 9 bases between. The length of the CDR3 is 14 residues. The CDR3 nucleotides are TGTGCCAGTAGTAAGGCAGGGGGCAATCAGCCCCAGCATTTT. Encoded protein: CASSKAGGNQPQHF.

The CDR3 coding sequence is TGTGCCAGCAGTGATCCTTCCTACAATGAGCAGTTCTTC. This gives the protein CASSDPSYNEQFF. The chain links TRBV6-1 to TRBJ2-1; D remains ambiguous. Trimming left V 3 bases short and J 1 base short, with 4 bases between. The CDR3 extends over 13 amino acids. Looked up from germline, CDR1 is MNHNS and CDR2 is SASEGT.

The chain recombines TRBV6-5 with TRBJ1-3; 8 bases map to TRBD1. This CDR3 is 14 amino acids long. V lost 8 bases to trimming and J lost 0 bases; unmatched junction nucleotides: 3. The germline V gene has CDR1 MNHEY and CDR2 SVGAGI. The CDR3 loop is CASGQGYSGNTIYF. In DNA, the CDR3 is TGTGCCAGCGGACAGGGCTACTCTGGAAACACCATATATTTT.

This clone was picked up a small number of times. This chain connects TRBV19 to TRBJ1-1, with 7 bases lining up with TRBD1. Germline V gives CDR1 LNHDA, CDR2 SQIVND (reference sequence). The V gene end was trimmed by 1 base and the J gene end by 0 bases; junction bases not matched to a gene: 11. The CDR3 sequence is 18 residues long. CDR3 protein: CASSIGEKGARMNTEAFF. CDR3 nucleotides: TGTGCCAGTAGTATAGGAGAAAAGGGGGCGCGGATGAACACTGAAGCTTTCTTT.

A few counts support this clone. The CDR3 sequence: CASSLAYGTTSGVYNEQFF. The CDR3 nucleotides are TGTGCCAGCAGCTTGGCCTATGGAACGACTAGCGGGGTCTACAATGAGCAGTTCTTC. The chain uses TRBV5-4 and TRBJ2-1, with TRBD2 matching 11 bases. CDR3 length equals 19 residues. Germline V gives CDR1 SGHNT, CDR2 YYREEE (reference sequence). V gave up 0 bases and J gave up 3 bases; unmatched junction bases: 11.

The V call is TRBV5-6, the J call TRBJ2-3; D is perhaps TRBD2 (6 bases). Germline CDR1 SGHDT, CDR2 YYEEEE. V lost 4 bases to trimming and J lost 3 bases, with 12 bases between them. The CDR3 has 14 residues. DNA for the CDR3: TGTGCCAGCAGCGAAGGAGGGAAAACAGATACGCAGTATTTT. It specifies CASSEGGKTDTQYF.

The chain couples TRBV5-1 to TRBJ2-1; 10 bases line up with TRBD1. CDR3 length: 15 amino acids. The V gene's germline CDR1 is SGHRS and CDR2 YFSETQ. V lost 4 bases to trimming and J lost 4 bases; unmatched junction nucleotides: 5. The CDR3 DNA reads as TGCGCCAGCAGCACAGCGGGACAGGGGTACAATGAGCAGTTCTTC. Translated, it gives CASSTAGQGYNEQFF.

The chain is built from TRBV28 and TRBJ2-7; weak D call: TRBD2 (6 bases). The CDR3 has 13 residues. Germline V gives CDR1 MDHEN, CDR2 SYDVKM. V lost 9 bases, J lost 3 bases, and 15 bases lay in between. The CDR3 nucleotides read TGTGCCAGTAAGGTAGCGGACAACTACGAGCAGTACTTC. Amino acids: CASKVADNYEQYF.

The chain is built from TRBV7-2 and TRBJ1-3; TRBD1 is a possible D gene (6 bases). The V and J ends lost 1 base and 4 bases respectively, with 14 bases between them. Germline assignment: CDR1 SGHTA and CDR2 FQGNSA. This CDR3 comprises 16 residues. Written as DNA, the CDR3 is TGTGCCAGCAGCTTAGTGTCCAGGGGAGCAGGAAACACCATATATTTT. The encoded protein is CASSLVSRGAGNTIYF. The variable domain in full, completed from reference TRBV7-2 and TRBJ1-3, reads GAGVSQSPSNKVTEKGKDVELRCDPISGHTALYWYRQSLGQGLEFLIYFQGNSAPDKSGLPSDRFSAERTGGSVSTLTIQRTQQEDSAVYLCASSLVSRGAGNTIYFGEGSWLTVV.

The chain employs TRBV29-1 and TRBJ2-3; 11 bases map to TRBD2. V dropped 0 bases and J dropped 6; count of bases not matched to a gene: 2. This CDR3 has 14 amino acids. The germline V gene encodes CDR1 SQVTM and CDR2 ANQGSEA. CDR3 amino acids: CSVEEASGRDTQYF. DNA for the CDR3: TGCAGCGTTGAAGAGGCTAGCGGGAGGGATACGCAGTATTTT.

This clone was detected only once. The chain joins TRBV12-5 to TRBJ2-3; TRBD2 matches at 12 bases. V was clipped by 6 bases and J by 5 bases; unmatched bases: 6. The CDR3 consists of 15 residues. Germline CDR1 and CDR2: LGHNT and FRNRAP. The CDR3 sequence: CASGPGLAGRDTQYF. CDR3 bases: TGTGCTAGTGGCCCAGGACTAGCGGGGAGAGATACGCAGTATTTT.

The genes are TRBV14 and TRBJ2-7; 13 bases line up with TRBD2. The CDR3 sequence is 15 residues long. The germline CDR1 and CDR2 sequences are SGHDN and FVKESK. J was trimmed by 7 bases and V by 3 bases; bases with no gene match: 6. CDR3 nucleotides: TGTGCCAGCAGCCATCGACTAGCGGGAGGATGGGAGCAGTACTTC. This gives the protein CASSHRLAGGWEQYF. The full variable domain, its missing parts supplied by reference TRBV14 and TRBJ2-7, is EAGVTQFPSHSVIEKGQTVTLRCDPISGHDNLYWYRRVMGKEIKFLLHFVKESKQDESGMPNNRFLAERTGGTYSTLKVQPAELEDSGVYFCASSHRLAGGWEQYFGPGTRLTVT.

Only one count was recorded for this clone. The rearrangement uses TRBV4-2 and TRBJ2-7, with 14 bases that match TRBD2. Germline V lookup: CDR1 LGHNA, CDR2 YNFKEQ. J lost 6 bases, V lost 5 bases, and 9 bases had no gene match. The CDR3 spans 16 residues. CDR3 sequence: CASSEGTGTSGSEQYF. The CDR3 DNA reads TGTGCCAGCAGCGAGGGTACCGGGACTAGCGGGAGCGAGCAGTACTTC.

This chain connects TRBV6-6 to TRBJ2-3; possibly TRBD1 for D (6 bases). V lost 6 bases, J lost 5 bases, and 18 bases lay in between. This CDR3 region has 15 residues. Germline V gene lookup returns CDR1 MNHNY and CDR2 SVGAGI (reference sequence). In DNA, the CDR3 is TGTGCCAGCAGCCCTTCAGGGGACGCCGGAGATACGCAGTATTTT. Translation: CASSPSGDAGDTQYF.

V usage is TRBV9 and J usage is TRBJ2-7; 9 bases match TRBD1. Germline assignment: CDR1 SGDLS and CDR2 YYNGEE. V lost 8 bases and J lost 0; bases outside the gene matches: 3. This CDR3 comprises 13 residues. This CDR3 reads CARRDRVSYEQYF. CDR3 in DNA: TGTGCCAGACGGGACAGGGTCTCCTACGAGCAGTACTTC.

The chain uses TRBV7-8 and TRBJ2-5, with TRBD1 identical over 7 bases. The DNA matches TRBJ2-7 better at its end, which makes the J call doubtful. Germline values: CDR1 SGHVS, CDR2 FQNEAQ. This CDR3 is 13 amino acids long. The CDR3 is CASSTRQGSEQYF. DNA of the CDR3: TGTGCCAGCAGCACAAGACAGGGAAGCGAGCAGTACTTC.

This clone appeared a few times. The V and J genes are TRBV12-5 and TRBJ2-7; TRBD2 matches 10 bases. V dropped 3 bases and J dropped 2; count of bases not matched to a gene: 4. CDR1 and CDR2 from the germline V gene are LGHNT and FRNRAP. This CDR3 is 15 amino acids long. CDR3 loop: CASGLVAGGPYEQYF. CDR3 in DNA: TGTGCTAGTGGTTTAGTAGCGGGAGGACCCTACGAGCAGTACTTC.

The chain combines TRBV30 with TRBJ1-3; D is undetermined. Germline CDR1 is GTSNPN and CDR2 is SVGIG (reference sequence). Deletions cut 0 bases from V and 0 bases from J, with 9 bases between. This CDR3 spans 15 amino acids. The CDR3 DNA is TGTGCCTGGAGTGTATTCGGTACCTCTGGAAACACCATATATTTT. Its protein product is CAWSVFGTSGNTIYF.

The chain has TRBV7-8 and TRBJ2-2; possible D gene TRBD1, 6 bases. This CDR3 is 15 amino acids long. Germline lookup yields CDR1 SGHVS and CDR2 FQNEAQ. Trimming took off 6 bases at V and 5 bases at J, with 16 bases between the two ends. This CDR3 is CASRFQDRTTGELFF. CDR3 nucleotide sequence: TGTGCCAGCAGATTCCAAGACAGGACTACCGGGGAGCTGTTTTTT.

The genes are TRBV18 and TRBJ2-2, with 7 bases aligning to TRBD2. CDR3 length: 13 amino acids. Germline V gene data show CDR1 as KGHSH and CDR2 as LQKENI. V dropped 5 bases and J dropped 9; count of bases not matched to a gene: 6. The CDR3 protein is CASSSGRDRELFF. As DNA, the CDR3 is TGTGCCAGCTCATCAGGGAGGGACCGGGAGCTGTTTTTT.

The chain recombines TRBV19 with TRBJ1-1; D gene unclear. CDR1 is LNHDA, CDR2 SQIVND, per germline (reference sequence). The V end lost 6 bases, the J end lost 11 bases, and 16 bases lay between the germline ends. The CDR3 has 12 amino acids. The DNA of the CDR3 is TGTGCCAGTAGCCGAAGCAATCGGAGGGCTTTCTTT. Amino acid sequence: CASSRSNRRAFF.

This chain links TRBV15 with TRBJ1-5; D perhaps matches TRBD1 (6 bases). Trimming shortened V by 3 bases and J by 0 bases, and 15 bases separated the two germline ends. The V gene's germline CDR1 is LNHNV and CDR2 YYDKDF (reference sequence). The CDR3 has 17 amino acids. This CDR3 reads CATSRAMTGGSNQPQHF. The CDR3 bases are TGTGCCACCAGCAGGGCCATGACAGGCGGTAGCAATCAGCCCCAGCATTTT.

The chain couples TRBV5-1 to TRBJ1-1, with TRBD1 matching over 9 bases. The ends lost 1 base at V and 2 bases at J; junction bases unmatched: 3. Germline V lookup: CDR1 SGHRS, CDR2 YFSETQ. This CDR3 contains 15 residues. CDR3 sequence (DNA): TGCGCCAGCAGCTTGTGGACAGGGGCTAACACTGAAGCTTTCTTT. It specifies CASSLWTGANTEAFF.